The 13 T cell receptor beta chains reported below all come from one sample, sequenced in a study of shared clonotypes between healthy human individuals. Terminally differentiated effector memory CD45RA+ cells were excluded from the naive CD8 cells, which were CD45RO-negative and positively selected for CCR7. Data came from immunoSEQ multiplex PCR; TCRdb stores just in-frame clones and leaves some out. The profile covers some 2,100,000 clones, with 85% to 95% appearing a single time and approximately 1.7% taken by the ten largest. The specimen was naive CD8+ T cells from PBMCs. Source of these receptors: a man between 18 and 35 years old in good health. Some clones in this sample may be carry-over from other donors' samples.

The J gene is TRBJ2-1, the V gene TRBV19; 13 nucleotides align to TRBD2. CDR1 and CDR2 (germline): LNHDA, SQIVND (reference sequence). The CDR3 runs 13 residues. V trimming: 9 bases; J trimming: 8 bases; junction bases outside the gene matches: 4. The DNA for the CDR3 is TGTGCCAGCCGGGGACTAGCGGGACATGAGCAGTTCTTC. Protein product: CASRGLAGHEQFF.

The chain has TRBV6-6 and TRBJ1-4; 7 bases are shared with TRBD1. Germline values: CDR1 MNHNY, CDR2 SVGAGI (reference sequence). Losses at the gene ends were 6 bases for V and 5 bases for J; bases not matched to a gene: 9. The CDR3 sequence is 15 residues long. CDR3 loop: CASSPTGRGNEKLFF. The CDR3, as DNA: TGTGCCAGCAGCCCGACAGGGAGGGGAAATGAAAAACTGTTTTTT.

J is TRBJ2-6 and V is TRBV7-6; no reliable D call. CDR3 length: 15 residues. The germline V and J ends were trimmed by 3 bases and 0 bases, with 6 bases remaining between them. Germline-derived CDR1 and CDR2 are SGHVS and FNYEAQ. The CDR3 DNA sequence: TGTGCCAGCAGCTTCGACAACTCTGGGGCCAACGTCCTGACTTTC. As protein: CASSFDNSGANVLTF. Full variable domain (outside the CDR3, taken from reference TRBV7-6 and TRBJ2-6): GAGVSQSPRYKVTKRGQDVALRCDPISGHVSLYWYRQALGQGPEFLTYFNYEAQQDKSGLPNDRFSAERPEGSISTLTIQRTEQRDSAMYRCASSFDNSGANVLTFGAGSRLTVL.

V gene TRBV6-1 combines with J gene TRBJ2-1; D ambiguous. CDR1 MNHNS and CDR2 SASEGT come from the germline V gene. Trimming left V 2 bases short and J 3 bases short, with 11 bases between. The length of the CDR3 is 15 residues. The CDR3 reads CASSESYILYNEQFF. CDR3 nucleotides: TGTGCCAGCAGTGAATCCTACATTCTCTACAATGAGCAGTTCTTC.

This chain joins TRBV11-1 and TRBJ2-3, with 8 positions matching TRBD1. Germline V CDR1 and CDR2: SGHAT, FQDESV (reference sequence). The CDR3 contains 14 residues. J lost 3 bases, V lost 5 bases, and 4 bases had no gene match. The chain's CDR3 is CASSPGQGTDTQYF. The CDR3, as DNA: TGTGCCAGCAGCCCAGGACAGGGTACAGATACGCAGTATTTT.

Regarding this clone: Other DNA sequences of this sample code for an identical CDR3. The CDR3 region is CASSVGYNEQFF. The DNA for the CDR3 is TGTGCCAGCAGCGTGGGATACAATGAGCAGTTCTTC. The rearrangement joins TRBV9 to TRBJ2-1; no clear D. The CDR3 spans 12 residues. V lost 2 bases and J 4 bases, leaving 4 bases between the germline ends. Per the germline V gene, CDR1 is SGDLS and CDR2 is YYNGEE.

In regard to this clone: Compared with germline, one end of the junction differs, possibly owing to a read error. This chain uses TRBV28 with TRBJ2-1; D is unclear. The germline V gene encodes CDR1 MDHEN and CDR2 SYDVKM. This CDR3 contains 13 residues. DNA of the CDR3: TGTGCCAGCACCTTTCGCTCCCACAATGAGCAGTTCTTC. Residues: CASTFRSHNEQFF.

Comment on this clone: Other nucleotide sequences from this sample produce the same CDR3. This chain joins TRBV27 and TRBJ2-1; D gene unclear. There are 13 residues in the CDR3. Germline V gives CDR1 MNHEY, CDR2 SMNVEV (reference sequence). Trimming shortened V by 5 bases and J by 4 bases, and 9 bases separated the two germline ends. DNA for the CDR3: TGTGCCAGCAGTCGAGGACCTTACAATGAGCAGTTCTTC. Its protein product is CASSRGPYNEQFF.

The gene calls are TRBV5-3 and TRBJ2-6; D is unclear. TRBV5-3 is placed among ORFs of uncertain function. Trimming took off 1 base at V and 2 bases at J, with 4 bases between the two ends. This CDR3 comprises 14 residues. CDR3 coding DNA: TGTGCCAGAAGCTTGTACCCTGGGGCCAACGTCCTGACTTTC. Amino acids: CARSLYPGANVLTF.

The V and J genes are TRBV13 and TRBJ2-1; D remains unclear. This CDR3 contains 13 residues. Trimming removed 5 bases at V and 10 bases at J, with 15 bases between. Germline assignment: CDR1 PRHDT and CDR2 FYEKMQ (reference sequence). The CDR3 DNA reads as TGTGCCAGCAGCCAGGACCCCACCGGGGAGCAGTTCTTC. It codes for CASSQDPTGEQFF. Filled out from reference TRBV13 and TRBJ2-1, the complete variable domain reads AAGVIQSPRHLIKEKRETATLKCYPIPRHDTVYWYQQGPGQDPQFLISFYEKMQSDKGSIPDRFSAQQFSDYHSELNMSSLELGDSALYFCASSQDPTGEQFFGPGTRLTVL.

This chain uses TRBV9 with TRBJ2-2; TRBD1 agrees at 10 bases. CDR3 length: 16 residues. The germline CDR1 and CDR2 sequences are SGDLS and YYNGEE. Unmatched junction bases numbered 6, after V lost 3 bases and J lost 4 bases. CDR3: CASSEPRTGGTGELFF. The DNA for the CDR3 is TGTGCCAGCAGCGAACCCCGGACAGGGGGCACCGGGGAGCTGTTTTTT.

This clone has only one observation. The CDR3 loop is CASSYRPGRTNEKLFF. The CDR3 region has the DNA TGTGCCAGCAGTTACCGCCCGGGGCGGACTAATGAAAAACTGTTTTTT. The V and J genes are TRBV6-5 and TRBJ1-4; perhaps TRBD1 as D (5 bases). Trimming shortened V by 2 bases and J by 2 bases, and 12 bases separated the two germline ends. Germline lookup yields CDR1 MNHEY and CDR2 SVGAGI. The CDR3 runs to 16 residues.

The chain couples TRBV7-2 to TRBJ1-1; D remains ambiguous. The CDR3 spans 16 residues. The germline CDR1 and CDR2 sequences are SGHTA and FQGNSA. Trimming took off 3 bases at V and 2 bases at J, with 16 bases between the two ends. The CDR3 loop reads CASSFGVSYLNTEAFF. The CDR3 nucleotides are TGTGCCAGCAGCTTCGGCGTCAGTTACCTAAACACTGAAGCTTTCTTT.